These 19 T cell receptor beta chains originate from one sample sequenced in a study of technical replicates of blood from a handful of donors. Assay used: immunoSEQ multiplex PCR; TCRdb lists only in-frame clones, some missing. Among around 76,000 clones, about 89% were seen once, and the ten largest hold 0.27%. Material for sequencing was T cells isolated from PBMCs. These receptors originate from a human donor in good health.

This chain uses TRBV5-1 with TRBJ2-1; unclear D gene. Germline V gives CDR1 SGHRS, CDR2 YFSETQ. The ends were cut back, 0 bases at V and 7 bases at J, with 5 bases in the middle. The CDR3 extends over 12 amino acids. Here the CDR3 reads CASSLAANEQFF. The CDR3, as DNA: TGCGCCAGCAGCTTGGCTGCGAATGAGCAGTTCTTC. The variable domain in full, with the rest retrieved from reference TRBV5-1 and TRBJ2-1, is KAGVTQTPRYLIKTRGQQVTLSCSPISGHRSVSWYQQTPGQGLQFLFEYFSETQRNKGNFPGRFSGRQFSNSRSEMNVSTLELGDSALYLCASSLAANEQFFGPGTRLTVL.

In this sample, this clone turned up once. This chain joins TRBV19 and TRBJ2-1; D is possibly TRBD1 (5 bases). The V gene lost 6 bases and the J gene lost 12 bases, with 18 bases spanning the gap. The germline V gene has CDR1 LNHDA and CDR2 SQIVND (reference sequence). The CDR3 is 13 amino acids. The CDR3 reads CASRSPLDQGQFF. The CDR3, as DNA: TGTGCCAGTAGGAGCCCTCTGGACCAGGGGCAGTTCTTC.

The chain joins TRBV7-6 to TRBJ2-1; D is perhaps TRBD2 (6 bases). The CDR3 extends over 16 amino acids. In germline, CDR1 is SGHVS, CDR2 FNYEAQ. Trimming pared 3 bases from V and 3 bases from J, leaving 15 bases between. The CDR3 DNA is TGTGCCAGCAGCTTCGAACCCGGGAGTCGCTACAATGAGCAGTTCTTC. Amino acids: CASSFEPGSRYNEQFF. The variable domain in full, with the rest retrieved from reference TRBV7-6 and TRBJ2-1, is GAGVSQSPRYKVTKRGQDVALRCDPISGHVSLYWYRQALGQGPEFLTYFNYEAQQDKSGLPNDRFSAERPEGSISTLTIQRTEQRDSAMYRCASSFEPGSRYNEQFFGPGTRLTVL.

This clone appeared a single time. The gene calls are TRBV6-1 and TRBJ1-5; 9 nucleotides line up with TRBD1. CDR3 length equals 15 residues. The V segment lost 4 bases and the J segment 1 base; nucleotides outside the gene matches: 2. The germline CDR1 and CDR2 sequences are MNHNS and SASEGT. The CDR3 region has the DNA TGTGCCAGCAGTGCAACAGGGGGCAGCAATCAGCCCCAGCATTTT. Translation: CASSATGGSNQPQHF.

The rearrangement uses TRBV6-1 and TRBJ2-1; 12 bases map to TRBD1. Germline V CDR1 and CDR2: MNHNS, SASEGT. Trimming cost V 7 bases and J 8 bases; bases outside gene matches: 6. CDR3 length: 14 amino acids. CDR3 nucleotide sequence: TGTGCCAGCACGGGGACAGGGGGCGGTGATGAGCAGTTCTTC. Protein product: CASTGTGGGDEQFF.

CDR3 DNA sequence: TGTGCCAGCAGCTTACAGTACAGGGATCAGCCCCAGCATTTT. Translating it yields CASSLQYRDQPQHF. The chain is built from TRBV7-2 and TRBJ1-5; possible D gene TRBD1, 6 bases. The CDR3 spans 14 residues. Per the germline V gene, CDR1 is SGHTA and CDR2 is FQGNSA. V lost 2 bases and J lost 5, with 10 bases in between.

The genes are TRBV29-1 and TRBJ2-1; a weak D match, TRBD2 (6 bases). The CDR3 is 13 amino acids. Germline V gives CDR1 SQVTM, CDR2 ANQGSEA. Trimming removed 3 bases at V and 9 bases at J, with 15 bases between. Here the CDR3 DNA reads TGCAGCGTTGATGAGACTAGACGAAGTGAGCAGTTCTTC. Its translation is CSVDETRRSEQFF.

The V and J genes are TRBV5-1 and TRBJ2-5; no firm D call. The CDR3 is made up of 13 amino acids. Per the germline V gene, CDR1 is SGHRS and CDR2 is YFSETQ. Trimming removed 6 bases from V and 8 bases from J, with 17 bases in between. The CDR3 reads CASTAGTKRTQYF. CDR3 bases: TGCGCCAGCACCGCCGGTACCAAGAGAACCCAGTACTTC. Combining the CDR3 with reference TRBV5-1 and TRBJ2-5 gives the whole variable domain KAGVTQTPRYLIKTRGQQVTLSCSPISGHRSVSWYQQTPGQGLQFLFEYFSETQRNKGNFPGRFSGRQFSNSRSEMNVSTLELGDSALYLCASTAGTKRTQYFGPGTRLLVL.

CDR3 protein: CASSPRLAGFKDTQYF. The CDR3 DNA reads as TGTGCCAGTAGTCCCCGACTAGCGGGGTTCAAGGATACGCAGTATTTT. The chain links TRBV19 to TRBJ2-3; TRBD2 aligns across 11 bases. Germline CDR1 is LNHDA and CDR2 is SQIVND (reference sequence). The CDR3 spans 16 residues. V trimming: 5 bases; J trimming: 6 bases; junction bases outside the gene matches: 10. Using reference TRBV19 and TRBJ2-3 for the parts outside the CDR3, the full variable domain is DGGITQSPKYLFRKEGQNVTLSCEQNLNHDAMYWYRQDPGQGLRLIYYSQIVNDFQKGDIAEGYSVSREKKESFPLTVTSAQKNPTAFYLCASSPRLAGFKDTQYFGPGTRLTVL.

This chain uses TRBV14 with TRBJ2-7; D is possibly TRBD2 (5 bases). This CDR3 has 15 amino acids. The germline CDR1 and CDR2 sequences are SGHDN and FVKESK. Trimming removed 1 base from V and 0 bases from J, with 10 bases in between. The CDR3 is CASSQVTRGSYEQYF. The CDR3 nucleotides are TGTGCCAGCAGCCAAGTCACCCGGGGCTCCTACGAGCAGTACTTC. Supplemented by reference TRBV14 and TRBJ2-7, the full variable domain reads EAGVTQFPSHSVIEKGQTVTLRCDPISGHDNLYWYRRVMGKEIKFLLHFVKESKQDESGMPNNRFLAERTGGTYSTLKVQPAELEDSGVYFCASSQVTRGSYEQYFGPGTRLTVT.

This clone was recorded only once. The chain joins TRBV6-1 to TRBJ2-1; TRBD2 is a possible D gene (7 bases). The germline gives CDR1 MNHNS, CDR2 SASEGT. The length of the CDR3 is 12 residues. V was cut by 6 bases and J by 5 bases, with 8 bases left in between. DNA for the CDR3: TGTGCCAGCAGGCGGGGGCACAATGAGCAGTTCTTC. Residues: CASRRGHNEQFF.

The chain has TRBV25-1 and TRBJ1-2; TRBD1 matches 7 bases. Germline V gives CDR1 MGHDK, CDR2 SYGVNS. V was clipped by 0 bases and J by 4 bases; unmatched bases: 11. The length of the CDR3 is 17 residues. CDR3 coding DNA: TGTGCCAGCAGTGAATATAAAGATCCGGGACAGTTCTATGGCTACACCTTC. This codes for CASSEYKDPGQFYGYTF.

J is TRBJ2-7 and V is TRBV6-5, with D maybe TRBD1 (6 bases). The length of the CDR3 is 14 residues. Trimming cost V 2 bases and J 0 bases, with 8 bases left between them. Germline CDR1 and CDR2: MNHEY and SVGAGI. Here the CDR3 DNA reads TGTGCCAGCAGTTACGGGGACACCTCCTACGAGCAGTACTTC. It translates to CASSYGDTSYEQYF.

In DNA form, the CDR3 reads TGTGCCAGCAGGGGGACAAAGTTTTCCTACGAGCAGTACTTC. Its translation: CASRGTKFSYEQYF. V usage is TRBV5-6 and J usage is TRBJ2-7, with D perhaps matching TRBD1 (6 bases). The V end was cut by 5 bases, the J end by 1 base, with 13 bases between. Germline CDR1 is SGHDT and CDR2 is YYEEEE. CDR3 size: 14 residues. The variable domain in full, with the rest retrieved from reference TRBV5-6 and TRBJ2-7, is DAGVTQSPTHLIKTRGQQVTLRCSPKSGHDTVSWYQQALGQGPQFIFQYYEEEERQRGNFPDRFSGHQFPNYSSELNVNALLLGDSALYLCASRGTKFSYEQYFGPGTRLTVT.

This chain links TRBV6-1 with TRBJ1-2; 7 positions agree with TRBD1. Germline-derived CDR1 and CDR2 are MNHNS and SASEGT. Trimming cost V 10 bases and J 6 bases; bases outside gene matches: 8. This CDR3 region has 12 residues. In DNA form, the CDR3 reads TGTGCCAACGTCGACAGGGTAAATGGCTACACCTTC. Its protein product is CANVDRVNGYTF.

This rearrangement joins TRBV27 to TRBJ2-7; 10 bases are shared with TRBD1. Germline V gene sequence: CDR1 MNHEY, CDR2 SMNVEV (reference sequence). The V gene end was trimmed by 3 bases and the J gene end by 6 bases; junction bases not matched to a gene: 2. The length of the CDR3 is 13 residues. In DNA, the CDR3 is TGTGCCAGCAGTTTGCGGGACAGGGGCGAGCAGTACTTC. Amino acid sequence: CASSLRDRGEQYF.

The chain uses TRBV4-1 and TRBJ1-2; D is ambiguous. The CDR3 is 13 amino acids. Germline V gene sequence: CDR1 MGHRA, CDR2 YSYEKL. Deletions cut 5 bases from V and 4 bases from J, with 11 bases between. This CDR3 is CASSSITSYGYTF. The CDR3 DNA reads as TGCGCCAGCAGCAGTATCACCAGCTATGGCTACACCTTC.

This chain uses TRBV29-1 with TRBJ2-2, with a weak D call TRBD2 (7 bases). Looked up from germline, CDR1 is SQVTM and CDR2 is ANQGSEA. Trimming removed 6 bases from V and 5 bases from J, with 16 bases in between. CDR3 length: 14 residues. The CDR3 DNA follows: TGCAGCGTGAAAAGGGGGGGGAAAACCGGGGAGCTGTTTTTT. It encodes CSVKRGGKTGELFF.

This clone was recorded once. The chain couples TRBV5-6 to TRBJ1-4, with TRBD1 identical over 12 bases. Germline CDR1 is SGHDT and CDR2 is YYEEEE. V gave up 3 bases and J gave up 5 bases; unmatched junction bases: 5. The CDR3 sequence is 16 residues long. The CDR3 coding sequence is TGTGCCAGCAGCTCCCGGGACAGGGGGCGGAATGAAAAACTGTTTTTT. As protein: CASSSRDRGRNEKLFF.